The source of this TCR beta chain is a study of B cell selection in AIRE deficiency. The study, taken as a whole, reports: Patient Tconv cells held roughly 31% of Treg sequences shared by healthy donors.

Details on this clone: Antigen: not known.

TCRdb's copy holds only in-frame clones and misses some; the assay was immunoSEQ multiplex PCR. The sample records about 26,000 clones, 92% being singletons. The regulatory T cell sort gate was CD4+CD25hiCD127low/negative. Control samples were from healthy, unrelated donors. There are 17 residues in the CDR3. The germline V and J ends were trimmed by 0 bases and 0 bases, with 13 bases remaining between them. The germline gives CDR1 SGHRS, CDR2 YFSETQ. The V gene is TRBV5-1, the J gene TRBJ2-4; D is possibly TRBD1 (5 bases). The receptor's source is a human donor in good health. Sequencing was carried out using CD4+CD25+ Tregs sorted from PBMCs. The CDR3 is CASSLAGLGLAKNIQYF. The CDR3 coding sequence is TGCGCCAGCAGCTTGGCCGGCTTGGGGCTAGCCAAAAACATTCAGTACTTC. Filled out from reference TRBV5-1 and TRBJ2-4, the complete variable domain reads KAGVTQTPRYLIKTRGQQVTLSCSPISGHRSVSWYQQTPGQGLQFLFEYFSETQRNKGNFPGRFSGRQFSNSRSEMNVSTLELGDSALYLCASSLAGLGLAKNIQYFGAGTRLSVL.